This entry lists 12 T cell receptor beta chains sequenced from one sample in a study of neoadjuvant anti-PD-1 for oral cavity cancer. The method was immunoSEQ multiplex PCR; TCRdb's version includes in-frame clones alone and lacks a portion of them. The sample records about 6,900 clones, 74% being singletons. Here the sequenced sample was PBMCs, taken before nivolumab (anti-PD-1) treatment. The receptors were sampled from a person aged 35-79 years with oral cavity squamous cell carcinoma.

The V and J genes are TRBV5-6 and TRBJ2-7, with TRBD1 as a possible D gene (6 bases). V lost 6 bases, J lost 1 base, and 14 bases lay in between. Germline CDR1 and CDR2: SGHDT and YYEEEE. The CDR3 is made up of 14 amino acids. CDR3 DNA: TGTGCCAGCAACCGGGACACAGCGTCCTACGAGCAGTACTTC. This encodes CASNRDTASYEQYF.

The chain carries TRBV28 and TRBJ2-7; D perhaps matches TRBD2 (6 bases). From germline, CDR1 is MDHEN and CDR2 SYDVKM. The CDR3 runs 19 residues. Trimming stripped 3 bases from V and 1 base from J, with 25 bases between. CDR3 DNA sequence: TGTGCCAGCAGTTTGTCCCTGGGTCAGCGCGGGGAGCTATCCTACGAGCAGTACTTC. Amino acid sequence: CASSLSLGQRGELSYEQYF.

The chain uses TRBV6-1 and TRBJ2-1; 12 bases agree with TRBD2. Losses at the gene ends were 2 bases for V and 4 bases for J; bases not matched to a gene: 0. There are 15 residues in the CDR3. In germline, CDR1 is MNHNS, CDR2 SASEGT. The CDR3 loop reads CASSELAGGYNEQFF. The CDR3 DNA sequence: TGTGCCAGCAGTGAACTAGCGGGGGGGTACAATGAGCAGTTCTTC.

The chain couples TRBV19 to TRBJ1-5, with D unresolved. Trimming shortened V by 1 base and J by 4 bases, and 17 bases separated the two germline ends. This CDR3 is built from 17 residues. Germline V gene sequence: CDR1 LNHDA, CDR2 SQIVND (reference sequence). The CDR3 loop reads CASSIGRRAGRNQPQHF. The CDR3 nucleotides are TGTGCCAGTAGTATAGGACGGCGGGCCGGGAGAAATCAGCCCCAGCATTTT.

This rearrangement joins TRBV5-6 to TRBJ1-3; D is uncertain. V was shortened by 4 bases and J by 0 bases, with 8 bases between the two germline ends. This CDR3 region has 14 residues. The germline V gene encodes CDR1 SGHDT and CDR2 YYEEEE. As DNA, the CDR3 is TGTGCCAGCAGCCTTCAGGTCTCTGGAAACACCATATATTTT. Its protein product is CASSLQVSGNTIYF.

This chain uses TRBV7-2 with TRBJ2-1; TRBD2 might be the D (6 bases). Trimming took 1 base from V and 5 from J, leaving 6 bases between them. CDR3 length: 13 residues. CDR1 is SGHTA and CDR2 is FQGNSA in the germline V gene. CDR3 amino acids: CASSLGTNNEQFF. The CDR3 DNA reads TGTGCCAGCAGCTTAGGGACTAACAATGAGCAGTTCTTC.

The gene calls are TRBV28 and TRBJ1-1; perhaps TRBD1 as D (6 bases). Germline V gene data show CDR1 as MDHEN and CDR2 as SYDVKM. With 4 bases removed from V and 2 bases from J, the gap between germline ends came to 14 bases. The CDR3 extends over 15 amino acids. The CDR3 sequence: CASSSPQGSNTEAFF. CDR3 in DNA: TGTGCCAGCAGTTCCCCGCAGGGGAGCAACACTGAAGCTTTCTTT.

This chain links TRBV5-1 with TRBJ2-3, with D hard to call. The CDR3 is 14 residues long. The V and J ends lost 6 bases and 4 bases respectively, with 15 bases between them. The germline V gene encodes CDR1 SGHRS and CDR2 YFSETQ. CDR3 residues: CASKVETRPDTQYF. As DNA, the CDR3 is TGCGCCAGCAAAGTGGAGACCAGACCAGATACGCAGTATTTT.

V and J are TRBV19 and TRBJ2-1, with 7 bases aligning to TRBD1. Germline V gene data show CDR1 as LNHDA and CDR2 as SQIVND (reference sequence). The CDR3 length is 17 residues. The J segment lost 8 bases and the V segment lost 2 bases, leaving 15 bases of the junction unmatched. The CDR3 region has the DNA TGTGCCAGTAGTATAAGAAGGGGCCAGGGGGTGCGGGATGAGCAGTTCTTC. Amino acid sequence: CASSIRRGQGVRDEQFF.

The chain combines TRBV6-5 with TRBJ1-6; D unclear. Germline CDR1 MNHEY, CDR2 SVGAGI. The CDR3 runs 14 residues. Trimming removed 2 bases from V and 7 bases from J, with 9 bases in between. CDR3 DNA: TGTGCCAGCAGTTACAGCGACATGAATTCACCCCTCCACTTT. Protein: CASSYSDMNSPLHF.

The V gene is TRBV10-3, the J gene TRBJ1-6, with 9 positions matching TRBD1. V dropped 6 bases and J dropped 12; count of bases not matched to a gene: 3. There are 12 residues in the CDR3. Germline lookup yields CDR1 ENHRY and CDR2 SYGVKD. The CDR3 DNA follows: TGTGCCATCAGGGCGACAGGGGGACCCCTCCACTTT. Translating gives CAIRATGGPLHF.

The gene calls are TRBV28 and TRBJ1-6; the match to TRBD1 covers 8 bases. This CDR3 has 20 amino acids. From germline, CDR1 is MDHEN and CDR2 SYDVKM. V lost 4 bases and J lost 7; bases outside the gene matches: 21. Written as DNA, the CDR3 is TGTGCCAGCAGTTCGGATGCCGGGACAGGTGACCTTTTAAACAATTCACCCCTCCACTTT. Its translation: CASSSDAGTGDLLNNSPLHF.